This TCR beta chain derives from a study of T cell responses to AZD1222 COVID-19 vaccine. Method: immunoSEQ multiplex PCR; TCRdb's copy keeps in-frame clones and lacks some. The table records approximately 160,000 clones, around 87% of them present only once. About this clone: Its matching antigen is unknown.

Study-wide results and caveats: Repertoire samples came only from after the peak T cell response.

Germline lookup yields CDR1 SGHVS and CDR2 FQNEAQ. V lost 4 bases and J lost 11; bases outside the gene matches: 15. The CDR3 is 15 residues long. The source material was peripheral blood, sampled on day 0 of AZD1222 vaccination. The rearrangement links TRBV7-8 to TRBJ1-1, with 8 bases identical to TRBD1. The sequence came from an adult in good health. The CDR3 here is CASSSRTGTRTGAFF. In DNA form, the CDR3 reads TGTGCCAGCAGCTCGCGGACCGGGACCAGGACAGGGGCTTTCTTT.